The clone carrying this T cell receptor beta chain was recorded a few times. As processed by the authors: Reference gene primer amplification gave nucleated cell count estimates. The table came from immunoSEQ multiplex PCR; TCRdb's copy has only in-frame clones and leaves some out. V and J calls and clone size are given by that table; D and trimming were obtained from the DNA. The table shows over 200,000 clones, with under 90% occurring only once. This sample was taken from a study of blood T cell repertoires in COVID-19. Germline V gene lookup returns CDR1 SGHTA and CDR2 FQGNSA. The CDR3 extends over 15 amino acids. The V end lost 3 bases, the J end lost 0 bases, and 9 bases lay between the germline ends.

Input material: peripheral blood. The V call is TRBV7-2, the J call TRBJ1-5, with a possible D match to TRBD1 (6 bases). The source is a man aged 60 to 69 who had recovered from COVID-19. CDR3 sequence (DNA): TGTGCCAGCAGCTTCACAGGGTATAGCAATCAGCCCCAGCATTTT. Translated: CASSFTGYSNQPQHF. The full variable domain, rest sourced from reference TRBV7-2 and TRBJ1-5, is GAGVSQSPSNKVTEKGKDVELRCDPISGHTALYWYRQSLGQGLEFLIYFQGNSAPDKSGLPSDRFSAERTGGSVSTLTIQRTQQEDSAVYLCASSFTGYSNQPQHFGDGTRLSIL.